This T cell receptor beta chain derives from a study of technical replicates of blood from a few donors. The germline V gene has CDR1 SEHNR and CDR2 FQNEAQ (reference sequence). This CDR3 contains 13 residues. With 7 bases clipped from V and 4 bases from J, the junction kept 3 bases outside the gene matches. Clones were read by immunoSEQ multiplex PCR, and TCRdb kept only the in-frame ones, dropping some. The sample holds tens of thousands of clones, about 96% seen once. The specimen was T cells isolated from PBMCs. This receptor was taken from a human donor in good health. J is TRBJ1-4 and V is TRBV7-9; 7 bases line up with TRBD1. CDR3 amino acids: CASNRDSNEKLFF. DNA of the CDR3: TGTGCCAGCAACCGGGACAGTAATGAAAAACTGTTTTTT.